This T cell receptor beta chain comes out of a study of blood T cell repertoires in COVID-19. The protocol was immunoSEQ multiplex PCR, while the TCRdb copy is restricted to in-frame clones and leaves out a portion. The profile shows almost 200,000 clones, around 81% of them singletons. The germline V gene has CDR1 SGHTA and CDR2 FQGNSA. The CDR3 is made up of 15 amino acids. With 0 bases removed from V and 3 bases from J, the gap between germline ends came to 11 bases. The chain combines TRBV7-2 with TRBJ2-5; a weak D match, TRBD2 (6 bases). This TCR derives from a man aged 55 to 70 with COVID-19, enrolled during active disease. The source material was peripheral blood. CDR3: CASSLAETREETQYF. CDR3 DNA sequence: TGTGCCAGCAGCTTAGCGGAGACTAGGGAAGAGACCCAGTACTTC.